This TCR beta chain emerged from a study of shared clonotypes between healthy human individuals. Germline CDR1 MNHNS, CDR2 SASEGT. The CDR3 consists of 13 residues. V lost 6 bases and J lost 2, with 10 bases in between. Genomic DNA of each subset was evenly split across several immunoSEQ plates. TCRdb's table, derived via immunoSEQ multiplex PCR, lists solely in-frame clones and lacks some. The sample has about 230,000 clones, 60% to 80% seen once. J is TRBJ1-2 and V is TRBV6-1, with D perhaps TRBD1 (6 bases). Sample: memory CD4+ T cells sorted from blood. As for subset: CD45RA-negative fraction. This receptor was taken from a man aged 30 to 39 in good health. Here the CDR3 DNA reads TGTGCCAGCAGATCGGACAGAAACTATGGCTACACCTTC. Protein: CASRSDRNYGYTF.